This T cell receptor (beta chain) originates from a study of cytomegalovirus exposure and HLA in healthy donors. Turning to the study itself: Prior work identified under 130 million unique TCR beta sequences in around 170 million T cells.

Overall study findings and caveats: Versus the approximately 700-donor mean, an Asian-associated ancestry cluster reportedly showed fewer N-insertions in a later analysis.

Both 60 Vbeta primers and 13 Jbeta primers went into the PCR. Method: immunoSEQ multiplex PCR; TCRdb's copy keeps in-frame clones and lacks some. The data hold fewer than 95,000 clones, with roughly 60% observed a single time. Worth noting for this clone: Its target is not known.

Germline V gene data show CDR1 as SGHAT and CDR2 as FQNNGV. The CDR3 is 13 amino acids. Trimming removed 3 bases from V and 0 bases from J, with 6 bases in between. The TCR originated in a woman in her fifties or sixties in good health and CMV-seropositive. V and J are TRBV11-2 and TRBJ2-7; D gene ambiguous. The source material was PBMCs. As DNA, the CDR3 is TGTGCCAGCAGCTTGGGCACCTCCTACGAGCAGTACTTC. Its translation is CASSLGTSYEQYF.